A selection of T cell receptor beta chains follows, all from one sample in a study of OX40 agonist ivuxolimab in advanced cancers. The table came from immunoSEQ multiplex PCR; TCRdb's copy has only in-frame clones and leaves some out. The sample has some 72,000 clones; 92% are singletons. This material consisted of CD4+ or CD8+ T cells sorted from blood, taken in a trial of the OX40 agonist ivuxolimab. The receptors here all came from an adult with an advanced solid tumor such as melanoma, head and neck, liver or kidney cancer. The CDR3 runs from the conserved cysteine through the conserved F or W. Each record gives: J gene, clone size, V gene, D gene, CDR3 protein, CDR3 DNA. A D gene is named only where the DNA matches it firmly. Some rows have no size entry. The others give once, few or many, or a class for an expanded clone.

TRBJ2-7	NA	TRBV5-1	NA	CASRPWAEGQANYEQYF	TGCGCCAGCCGACCGTGGGCTGAAGGACAAGCAAACTACGAGCAGTACTTC
TRBJ1-4	NA	TRBV11-2	NA	CASSQGGTNEKLFF	TGTGCCAGCAGCCAGGGAGGAACTAATGAAAAACTGTTTTTT
TRBJ2-7	NA	TRBV27	TRBD1	CASRLGATGTVYEQYF	TGTGCCAGCAGGTTAGGGGCGACAGGGACCGTCTACGAGCAGTACTTC
TRBJ2-2	few	TRBV4-2	NA	CASSPGPNTGELFF	TGTGCCAGCAGCCCGGGGCCGAACACCGGGGAGCTGTTTTTT
TRBJ2-2	NA	TRBV10-2	NA	CASGTAGELFF	TGCGCCAGCGGAACGGCCGGGGAGCTGTTTTTT
TRBJ1-5	NA	TRBV21-1	NA	CASSNQLTALRPQHF	TGTGCCAGCAGCAACCAATTGACTGCTCTCAGGCCCCAGCATTTT
TRBJ2-3	NA	TRBV13	NA	CASSPRDAYGTDTQYF	TGTGCCAGCAGCCCCCGGGACGCCTATGGCACAGATACGCAGTATTTT
TRBJ1-2	NA	TRBV27	TRBD1	CASSFGTANYGYTF	TGTGCCAGCAGTTTCGGGACAGCTAACTATGGCTACACCTTC
TRBJ2-3	once	TRBV27	NA	CASSPLGVAAPSTDTQYF	TGTGCCAGCAGTCCCCTTGGTGTAGCGGCCCCTTCCACAGATACGCAGTATTTT
TRBJ2-5	NA	TRBV7-6	NA	CASSWGKGETQYF	TGTGCCAGCAGCTGGGGGAAAGGAGAGACCCAGTACTTC
TRBJ2-1	NA	TRBV30	NA	CAWDRGSYNEQFF	TGTGCCTGGGATAGGGGGTCCTACAATGAGCAGTTCTTC
TRBJ2-1	NA	TRBV15	NA	CATGRVDEQFF	TGTGCCACTGGCAGGGTGGATGAGCAGTTCTTC
TRBJ2-1	NA	TRBV19	TRBD2	CASSSGTSGGYEQFF	TGTGCCAGTAGTTCCGGGACTAGCGGGGGCTATGAGCAGTTCTTC
TRBJ1-5	once	TRBV7-9	NA	CASSLGAPNQPQHF	TGTGCCAGCAGCTTAGGGGCACCCAATCAGCCCCAGCATTTT
TRBJ1-2	NA	TRBV9	NA	CASSSSGGTYGYTF	TGTGCCAGCAGCTCTTCGGGGGGAACCTATGGCTACACCTTC
TRBJ2-7	NA	TRBV7-9	TRBD2	CGTSGGLEQYF	TGTGGGACTAGCGGGGGATTGGAGCAGTACTTC
TRBJ1-2	NA	TRBV2	NA	CASNLGQGFYYGYTF	TGTGCCAGCAACCTCGGGCAGGGGTTCTACTATGGCTACACCTTC
TRBJ2-1	NA	TRBV7-3	NA	CASSLTAYNEQFF	TGTGCCAGCAGCTTAACGGCTTACAATGAGCAGTTCTTC
TRBJ2-7	NA	TRBV7-2	NA	CASSPGPLEQYF	TGTGCCAGCAGCCCCGGCCCCCTCGAGCAGTACTTC
TRBJ1-3	NA	TRBV5-8	TRBD1	CASTLDRGNTIYF	TGTGCCAGCACCTTGGACAGGGGAAACACCATATATTTT
TRBJ1-4	once	TRBV5-6	NA	CASSSTGKLFF	TGTGCCAGCAGCTCCACAGGGAAGCTGTTTTTT
TRBJ2-3	NA	TRBV29-1	TRBD1	CSVERGTGDLDRTDTQYF	TGCAGCGTTGAACGCGGGACAGGGGATCTCGACCGCACAGATACGCAGTATTTT
TRBJ2-5	NA	TRBV14	NA	CASSQDRQSTETQYF	TGTGCCAGCAGCCAAGATCGGCAGAGTACAGAGACCCAGTACTTC
TRBJ2-3	NA	TRBV5-6	TRBD2	CASSTWVGRGSITDTQYF	TGTGCCAGCAGCACCTGGGTTGGGCGGGGGTCTATTACAGATACGCAGTATTTT
TRBJ2-4	once	TRBV6-5	NA	CASSYSKGLAKNIQYF	TGTGCCAGCAGTTACTCGAAAGGTCTAGCCAAAAACATTCAGTACTTC
TRBJ1-2	NA	TRBV6-4	NA	CAGHLHADYGYTF	TGTGCCGGGCACCTACACGCCGACTATGGCTACACCTTC
TRBJ2-7	few	TRBV7-8	NA	CASIPSLTETESSYEQYF	TGTGCCAGCATTCCTTCTCTCACCGAGACCGAGAGCTCCTACGAGCAGTACTTC
TRBJ2-3	NA	TRBV9	NA	CASSGGTPLDTQYF	TGTGCCAGCAGCGGTGGGACTCCTTTGGATACGCAGTATTTT
TRBJ1-5	NA	TRBV13	NA	CASSQGIGSGQGKQPQHF	TGTGCCAGCAGCCAGGGGATAGGTTCAGGTCAAGGGAAACAGCCCCAGCATTTT
TRBJ1-1	NA	TRBV25-1	NA	CASSELGTEAFF	TGTGCCAGCAGTGAATTGGGCACTGAAGCTTTCTTT
TRBJ2-6	NA	TRBV13	NA	CASSSTIAGANVLTF	TGTGCCAGCAGCTCTACGATAGCTGGGGCCAACGTCCTGACTTTC
TRBJ1-1	NA	TRBV13	NA	CASSARGQGNTEAFF	TGTGCCAGCAGCGCGAGGGGCCAGGGGAACACTGAAGCTTTCTTT
TRBJ1-1	NA	TRBV12-5	NA	CASVFGNTEAFF	TGTGCTAGTGTGTTTGGGAACACTGAAGCTTTCTTT
TRBJ2-1	NA	TRBV6-4	NA	CASSEWSSSYNEQFF	TGTGCCAGCAGTGAATGGTCTTCTTCCTACAATGAGCAGTTCTTC
TRBJ1-3	NA	TRBV7-8	NA	CASSPFGDGGNTIYF	TGTGCCAGCAGCCCCTTTGGGGACGGGGGAAACACCATATATTTT
TRBJ1-2	NA	TRBV6-1	NA	CASSEATVGTNYGYTF	TGTGCCAGCAGTGAAGCCACGGTCGGGACCAACTATGGCTACACCTTC
TRBJ1-2	NA	TRBV30	TRBD1	CAWIGTGEDYGYTF	TGTGCCTGGATTGGGACAGGGGAGGACTATGGCTACACCTTC
TRBJ1-2	NA	TRBV29-1	NA	CSVDSARDFSF	TGCAGCGTTGATTCGGCCCGAGATTTCTCCTTC
TRBJ1-2	NA	TRBV6-5	TRBD1	CASSPGQGARGYTF	TGTGCCAGCAGCCCGGGACAGGGGGCGAGGGGCTACACCTTC
TRBJ1-2	once	TRBV10-3	NA	CAISESSQGLESGYTF	TGTGCCATCAGTGAATCTTCCCAGGGGCTGGAGAGTGGCTACACCTTC
TRBJ2-1	NA	TRBV12-5	TRBD2	CASGLSGLGDNEQFF	TGTGCTAGTGGTTTGTCGGGACTAGGGGACAATGAGCAGTTCTTC
TRBJ2-5	NA	TRBV2	NA	CASRGDTNTSTEETQYF	TGTGCCAGCAGGGGGGACACCAACACCTCGACCGAAGAGACCCAGTACTTC
TRBJ1-4	NA	TRBV9	NA	CASSVAGATNEKLFF	TGTGCCAGCAGCGTTGCAGGGGCCACTAATGAAAAACTGTTTTTT
TRBJ2-7	NA	TRBV7-9	NA	CASSPAWGSYEQYF	TGTGCCAGCAGCCCAGCTTGGGGCTCCTACGAGCAGTACTTC
TRBJ2-7	NA	TRBV27	NA	CASSPSLGPKPYEQYF	TGTGCCAGCAGCCCGAGTCTGGGTCCCAAACCCTACGAGCAGTACTTC
TRBJ2-7	NA	TRBV11-2	NA	CASSLSATGFYEQYF	TGTGCCAGCAGCTTAAGTGCGACGGGGTTCTACGAGCAGTACTTC
TRBJ2-3	NA	TRBV2	NA	CASSELPGAGDTQYF	TGTGCCAGCAGTGAACTTCCAGGGGCGGGGGATACGCAGTATTTT
TRBJ2-3	NA	TRBV9	TRBD1	CASSVGPGTGVSDTQYF	TGTGCCAGCAGCGTAGGCCCCGGGACAGGGGTATCAGATACGCAGTATTTT
TRBJ2-1	NA	TRBV9	NA	CASSGSHDPLLYNEQFF	TGTGCCAGCAGCGGGTCCCATGATCCTCTCTTATACAATGAGCAGTTCTTC
TRBJ2-7	NA	TRBV5-1	NA	CASSQDAYFYEQYF	TGCGCCAGCAGCCAGGACGCCTACTTCTACGAGCAGTACTTC
TRBJ2-1	NA	TRBV7-2	NA	CASSFQVQWGGEFF	TGTGCCAGCAGCTTCCAGGTTCAATGGGGTGGTGAGTTCTTC